Below are 5 T cell receptor beta chains sequenced from a single sample in a study of shared clonotypes between healthy human individuals (TCRdb year 2020). The receptor library was made with the immunoSEQ multiplex PCR assay. In TCRdb, the immuneACCESS table is reduced to in-frame sequences with V and J assigned. These tables do not hold every clone; where another copy was compared, an unresolved V gene accounts for under half, and the others remain unexplained. This sample has some 2.1 million clones in its table, and roughly 95% of those were observed once. Approximately 1.2% of the sample goes to the ten largest clones. For the CD8 naive samples, CD45RO-negative cells were positively selected for CCR7, yielding a CD45RA+CCR7+ population from which TemRA cells were excluded. Sequencing used naive CD8+ T cells sorted from blood. The cell subset or site label here, explained by the study, means: CD45RA+CCR7+. Source of these receptors: a man younger than 30 in good health.

The V call is TRBV28, the J call TRBJ2-5; 11 bases are a match to TRBD2. This CDR3 spans 17 amino acids. Per the germline V gene, CDR1 is MDHEN and CDR2 is SYDVKM. With 3 bases clipped from V and 0 bases from J, the junction kept 6 bases outside the gene matches. The CDR3: CASSFNPSGGYQETQYF. As DNA, the CDR3 is TGTGCCAGCAGTTTTAACCCTAGCGGGGGGTACCAAGAGACCCAGTACTTC.

CDR3 sequence: CASSLDYSADTQYF. Written as DNA, the CDR3 is TGTGCCAGCAGCTTAGATTATAGTGCAGATACGCAGTATTTT. The chain links TRBV11-2 to TRBJ2-3; D gene ambiguous. V was shortened by 0 bases and J by 4 bases, with 8 bases between the two germline ends. Germline V gene data show CDR1 as SGHAT and CDR2 as FQNNGV. The CDR3 loop spans 14 amino acids.

The CDR3 region has the DNA TGTGCCAGCAGCTTCGCGAGGGACAGGGCGGGGTACGAGCAGTACTTC. As protein: CASSFARDRAGYEQYF. The chain is built from TRBV7-9 and TRBJ2-7; 9 bases align to TRBD1. With V trimmed by 3 bases and J by 4 bases, 10 bases remained unmatched. This CDR3 is 16 amino acids long. Looked up from germline, CDR1 is SEHNR and CDR2 is FQNEAQ (reference sequence).

The V gene is TRBV5-6, the J gene TRBJ1-2; no clear D gene. Trimming took 2 bases from V and 2 from J, leaving 16 bases between them. The CDR3 has 16 residues. Germline CDR1 is SGHDT and CDR2 is YYEEEE. The DNA for the CDR3 is TGTGCCAGCAGCTTCTTCGGCTCCGGGCCCAACTATGGCTACACCTTC. Amino acid sequence: CASSFFGSGPNYGYTF.

The V call is TRBV21-1, the J call TRBJ1-6. TRBV21-1 counts as a pseudogene. This CDR3 region has 18 residues. For the CDR3, the DNA is TGTGCCAGCAGCCCCCGTTCGAGGGAGAGCTCCTATAATTCACCCCTCCACTTT. Amino acids: CASSPRSRESSYNSPLHF.